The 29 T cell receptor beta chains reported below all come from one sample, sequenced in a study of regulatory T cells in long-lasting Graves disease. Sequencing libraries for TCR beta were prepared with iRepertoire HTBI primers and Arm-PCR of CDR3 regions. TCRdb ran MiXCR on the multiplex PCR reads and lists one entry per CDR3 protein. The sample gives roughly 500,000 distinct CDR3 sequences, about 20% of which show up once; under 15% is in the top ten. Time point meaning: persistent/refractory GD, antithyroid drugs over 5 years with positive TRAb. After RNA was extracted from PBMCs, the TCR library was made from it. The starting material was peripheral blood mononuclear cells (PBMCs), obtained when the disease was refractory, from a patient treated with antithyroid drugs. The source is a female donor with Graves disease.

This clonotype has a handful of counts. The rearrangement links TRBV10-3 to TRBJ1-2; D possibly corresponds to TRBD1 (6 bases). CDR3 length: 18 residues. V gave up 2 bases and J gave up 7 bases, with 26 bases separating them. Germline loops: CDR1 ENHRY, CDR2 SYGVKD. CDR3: CAISESILLTGRSAGYTF. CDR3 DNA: TGTGCCATCAGTGAGAGCATCTTATTGACAGGCCGTTCCGCTGGCTACACCTTC.

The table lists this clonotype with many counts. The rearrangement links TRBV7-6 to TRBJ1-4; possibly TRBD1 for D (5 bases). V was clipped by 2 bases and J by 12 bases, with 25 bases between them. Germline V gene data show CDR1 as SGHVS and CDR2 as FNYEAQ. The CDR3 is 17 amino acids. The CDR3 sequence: CASSLSAGTGVGGELFF. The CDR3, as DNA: TGTGCCAGCAGCTTATCTGCCGGGACCGGGGTCGGCGGTGAACTGTTTTTT.

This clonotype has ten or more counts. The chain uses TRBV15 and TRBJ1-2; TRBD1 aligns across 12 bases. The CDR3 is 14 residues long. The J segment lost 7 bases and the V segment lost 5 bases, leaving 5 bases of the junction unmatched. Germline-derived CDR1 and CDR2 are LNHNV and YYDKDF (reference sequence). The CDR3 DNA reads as TGTGCCACCAGCCCTCCGGGACAGGGGGCTGGCTACACCTTC. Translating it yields CATSPPGQGAGYTF.

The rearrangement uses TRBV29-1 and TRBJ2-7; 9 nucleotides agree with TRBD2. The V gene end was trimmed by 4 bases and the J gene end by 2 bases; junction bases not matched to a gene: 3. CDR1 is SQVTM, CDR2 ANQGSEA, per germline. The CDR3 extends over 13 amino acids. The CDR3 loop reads CSVVSGSAYEQYF. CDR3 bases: TGCAGCGTTGTTAGCGGGAGTGCCTACGAGCAGTACTTC.

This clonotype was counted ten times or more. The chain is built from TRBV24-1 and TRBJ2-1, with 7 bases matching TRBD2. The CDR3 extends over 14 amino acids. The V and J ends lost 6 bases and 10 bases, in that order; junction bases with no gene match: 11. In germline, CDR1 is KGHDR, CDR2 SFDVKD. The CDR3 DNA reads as TGTGCCACCAGTCCTAGCGGAACTTTTGTAGAGCAGTTCTTC. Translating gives CATSPSGTFVEQFF.

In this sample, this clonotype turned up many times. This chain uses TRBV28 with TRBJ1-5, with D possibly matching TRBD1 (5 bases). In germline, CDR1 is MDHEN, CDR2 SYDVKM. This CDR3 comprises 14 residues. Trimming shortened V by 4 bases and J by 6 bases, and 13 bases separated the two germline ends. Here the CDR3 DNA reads TGTGCCAGCAGTTCCAGGGCGGCGGTTCAGCCCCAGCATTTT. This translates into CASSSRAAVQPQHF.

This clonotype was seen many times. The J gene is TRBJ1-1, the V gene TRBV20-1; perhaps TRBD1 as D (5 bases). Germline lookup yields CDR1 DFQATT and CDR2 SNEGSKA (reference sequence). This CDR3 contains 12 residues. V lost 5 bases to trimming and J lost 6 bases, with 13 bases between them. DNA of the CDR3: TGCAGTGCTGGGGGGGTGGGCGCTGAAGCTTTCTTT. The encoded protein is CSAGGVGAEAFF.

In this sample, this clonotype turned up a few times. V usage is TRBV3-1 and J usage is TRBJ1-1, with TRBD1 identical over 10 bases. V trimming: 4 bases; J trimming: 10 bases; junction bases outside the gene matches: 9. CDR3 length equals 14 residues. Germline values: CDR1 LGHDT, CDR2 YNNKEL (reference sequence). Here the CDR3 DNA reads TGTGCCAGCAGCCCGGGGACAGGGGAAAGGGTAGCTTTCTTT. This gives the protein CASSPGTGERVAFF.

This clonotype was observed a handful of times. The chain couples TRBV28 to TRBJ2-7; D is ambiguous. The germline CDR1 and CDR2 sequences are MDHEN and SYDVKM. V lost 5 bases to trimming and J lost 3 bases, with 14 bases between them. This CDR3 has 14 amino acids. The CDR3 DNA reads TGTGCCAGCAGTCCGGTAGCCGGCTACTACGAGCAGTACTTC. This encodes CASSPVAGYYEQYF.

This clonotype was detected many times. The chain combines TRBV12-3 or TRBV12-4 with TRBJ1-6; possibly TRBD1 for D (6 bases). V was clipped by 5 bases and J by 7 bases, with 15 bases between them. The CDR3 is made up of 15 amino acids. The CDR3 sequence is CASSLQGGANSPLHF. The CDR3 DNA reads TGTGCCAGCAGTCTACAGGGAGGTGCGAATTCACCCCTCCACTTT.

CDR3 DNA: TGTGCCAGCAGCCAAGATTTTTCTAGTAACAATGAGCAGTTCTTC. Translated: CASSQDFSSNNEQFF. The chain uses TRBV5-4 and TRBJ2-1, with D unclear. The CDR3 length is 15 residues. Germline V gives CDR1 SGHNT, CDR2 YYREEE (reference sequence). V was shortened by 4 bases and J by 5 bases, with 16 bases between the two germline ends.

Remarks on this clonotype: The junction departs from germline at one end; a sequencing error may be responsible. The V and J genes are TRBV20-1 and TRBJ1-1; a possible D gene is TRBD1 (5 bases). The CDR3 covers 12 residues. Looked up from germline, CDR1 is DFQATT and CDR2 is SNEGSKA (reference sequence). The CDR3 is CSARGRETEAFF. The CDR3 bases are TGCAGTGCGAGGGGCAGGGAGACTGAGGCTTTCTTT.

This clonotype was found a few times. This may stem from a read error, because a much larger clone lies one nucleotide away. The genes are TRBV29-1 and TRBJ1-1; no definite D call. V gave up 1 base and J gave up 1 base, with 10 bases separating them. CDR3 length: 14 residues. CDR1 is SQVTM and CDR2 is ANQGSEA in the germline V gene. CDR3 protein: CSVEVEAENTEAFF. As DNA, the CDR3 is TGCAGCGTTGAAGTCGAGGCAGAGAACACTGAAGCTTTCTTT.

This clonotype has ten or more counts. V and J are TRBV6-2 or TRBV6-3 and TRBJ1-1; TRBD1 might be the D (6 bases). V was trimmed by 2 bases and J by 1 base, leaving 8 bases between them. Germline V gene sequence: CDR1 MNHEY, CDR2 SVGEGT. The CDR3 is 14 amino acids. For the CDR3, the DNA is TGTGCCAGCAGTTACAGGGGGGCGAACACTGAAGCTTTCTTT. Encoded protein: CASSYRGANTEAFF.

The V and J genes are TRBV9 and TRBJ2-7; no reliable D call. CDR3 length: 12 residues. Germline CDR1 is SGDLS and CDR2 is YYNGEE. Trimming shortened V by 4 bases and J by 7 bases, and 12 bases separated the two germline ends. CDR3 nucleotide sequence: TGTGCCAGCAGCACCTCGACCGGAGAGCAGTACTTC. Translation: CASSTSTGEQYF.

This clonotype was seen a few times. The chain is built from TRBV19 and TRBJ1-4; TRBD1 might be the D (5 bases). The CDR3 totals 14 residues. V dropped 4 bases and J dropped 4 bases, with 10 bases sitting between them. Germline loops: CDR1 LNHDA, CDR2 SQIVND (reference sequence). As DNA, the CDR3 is TGTGCCAGTAGTAAGGACAAAGATAATGAAAAACTGTTTTTT. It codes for CASSKDKDNEKLFF.

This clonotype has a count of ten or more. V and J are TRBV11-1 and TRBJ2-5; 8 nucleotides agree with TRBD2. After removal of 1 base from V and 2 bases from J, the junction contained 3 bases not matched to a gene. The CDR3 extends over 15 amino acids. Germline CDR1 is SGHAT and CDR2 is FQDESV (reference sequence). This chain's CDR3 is CASSLDAGGQETQYF. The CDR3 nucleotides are TGTGCCAGCAGCTTAGACGCGGGGGGACAAGAGACCCAGTACTTC. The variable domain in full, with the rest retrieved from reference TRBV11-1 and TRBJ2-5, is EAEVAQSPRYKITEKSQAVAFWCDPISGHATLYWYRQILGQGPELLVQFQDESVVDDSQLPKDRFSAERLKGVDSTLKIQPAELGDSAMYLCASSLDAGGQETQYFGPGTRLLVL.

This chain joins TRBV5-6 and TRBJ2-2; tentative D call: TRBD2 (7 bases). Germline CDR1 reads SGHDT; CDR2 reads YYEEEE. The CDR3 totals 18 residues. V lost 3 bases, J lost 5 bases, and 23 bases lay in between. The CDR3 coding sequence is TGTGCCAGCAGCTCAAGGGGGGGGGGTGGTCTTCGTACCGGGGAGCTGTTTTTT. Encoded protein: CASSSRGGGGLRTGELFF. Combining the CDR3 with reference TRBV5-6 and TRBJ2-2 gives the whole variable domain DAGVTQSPTHLIKTRGQQVTLRCSPKSGHDTVSWYQQALGQGPQFIFQYYEEEERQRGNFPDRFSGHQFPNYSSELNVNALLLGDSALYLCASSSRGGGGLRTGELFFGEGSRLTVL.

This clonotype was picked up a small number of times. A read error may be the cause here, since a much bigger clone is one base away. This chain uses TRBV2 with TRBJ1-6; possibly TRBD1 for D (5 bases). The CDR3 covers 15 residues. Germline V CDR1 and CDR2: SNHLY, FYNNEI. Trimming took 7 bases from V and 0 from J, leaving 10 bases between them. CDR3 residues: CASNMTDSYNSPLHF. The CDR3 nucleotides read TGTGCCAGCAACATGACAGACTCCTATAATTCACCCCTCCACTTT.

The CDR3 sequence: CASSLVGDRAERYF. Here the CDR3 DNA reads TGTGCCAGCAGCTTAGTTGGGGACAGGGCCGAGAGGTACTTC. The rearrangement uses TRBV7-2 and TRBJ2-4; 9 bases are a match to TRBD1. Trimming removed 1 base from V and 15 bases from J; junction bases left unmatched: 10. The CDR3 is 14 amino acids. Germline V gives CDR1 SGHTA, CDR2 FQGNSA.

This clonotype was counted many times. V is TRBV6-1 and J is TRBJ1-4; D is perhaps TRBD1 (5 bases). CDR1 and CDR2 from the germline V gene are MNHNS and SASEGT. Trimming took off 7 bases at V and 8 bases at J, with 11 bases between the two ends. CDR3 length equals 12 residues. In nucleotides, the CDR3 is TGTGCCAGCACGACGCGGGGCGAAAAACTGTTTTTT. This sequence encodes CASTTRGEKLFF.

The CDR3: CASNRGSGTGEETQYF. Written as DNA, the CDR3 is TGTGCCAGCAACCGAGGGTCCGGGACAGGGGAAGAGACCCAGTACTTC. The V and J genes are TRBV28 and TRBJ2-5; 10 bases agree with TRBD1. CDR1 and CDR2 (germline): MDHEN, SYDVKM. Germline trimming cut 7 bases from V and 3 bases from J; bases unmatched to any gene: 11. This CDR3 has 16 amino acids.

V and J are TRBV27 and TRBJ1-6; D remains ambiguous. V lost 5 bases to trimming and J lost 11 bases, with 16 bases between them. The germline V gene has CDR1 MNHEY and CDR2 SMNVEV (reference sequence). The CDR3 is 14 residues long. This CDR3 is CASSPGGQWAPLHF. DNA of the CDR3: TGTGCCAGCAGTCCCGGAGGGCAGTGGGCACCCCTCCACTTT.

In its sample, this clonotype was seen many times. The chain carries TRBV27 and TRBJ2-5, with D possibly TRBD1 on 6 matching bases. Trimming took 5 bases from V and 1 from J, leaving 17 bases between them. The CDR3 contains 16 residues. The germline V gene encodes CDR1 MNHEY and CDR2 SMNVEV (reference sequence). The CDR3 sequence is CASSQSWDTLQETQYF. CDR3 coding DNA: TGTGCCAGCAGTCAGAGCTGGGACACACTCCAAGAGACCCAGTACTTC.

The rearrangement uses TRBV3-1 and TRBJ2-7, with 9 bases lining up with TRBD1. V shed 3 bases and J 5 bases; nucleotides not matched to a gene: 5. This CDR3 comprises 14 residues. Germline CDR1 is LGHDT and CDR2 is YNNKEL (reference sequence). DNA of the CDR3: TGTGCCAGCAGCCACCGGACAGGGGTGGACGAGCAGTACTTC. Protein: CASSHRTGVDEQYF.

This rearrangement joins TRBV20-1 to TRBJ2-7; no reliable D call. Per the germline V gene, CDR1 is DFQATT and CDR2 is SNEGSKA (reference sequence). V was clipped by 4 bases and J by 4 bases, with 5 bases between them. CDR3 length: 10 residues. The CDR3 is CSATLYEQYF. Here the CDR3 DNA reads TGCAGTGCTACCCTATACGAGCAGTACTTC.

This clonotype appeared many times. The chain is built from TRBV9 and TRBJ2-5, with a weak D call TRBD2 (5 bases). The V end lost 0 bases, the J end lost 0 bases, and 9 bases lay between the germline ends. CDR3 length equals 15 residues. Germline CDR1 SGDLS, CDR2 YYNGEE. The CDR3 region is CASSVGGADQETQYF. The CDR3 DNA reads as TGTGCCAGCAGCGTAGGTGGAGCGGACCAAGAGACCCAGTACTTC.

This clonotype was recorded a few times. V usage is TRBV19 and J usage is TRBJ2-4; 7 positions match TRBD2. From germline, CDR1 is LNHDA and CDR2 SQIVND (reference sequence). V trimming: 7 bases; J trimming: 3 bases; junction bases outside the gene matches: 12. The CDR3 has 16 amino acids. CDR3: CASIGPPGRDKNIQYF. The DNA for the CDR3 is TGTGCCAGTATCGGTCCCCCAGGGAGGGACAAAAACATTCAGTACTTC.

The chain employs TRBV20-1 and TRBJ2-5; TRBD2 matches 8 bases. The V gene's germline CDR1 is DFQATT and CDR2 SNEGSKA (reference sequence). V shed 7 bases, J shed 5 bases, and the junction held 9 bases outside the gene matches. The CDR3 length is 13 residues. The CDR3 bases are TGCAGTGTCCCCGGGGGGGCTAGGGAGACCCAGTACTTC. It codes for CSVPGGARETQYF.